This T cell receptor (beta chain) is drawn from a study of blood T cell repertoires in COVID-19. Enrollment of patients from Seattle took place during active infection, with longitudinal follow-up. This clone has only a few counts. There are 17 residues in the CDR3. The V gene end was trimmed by 0 bases and the J gene end by 4 bases; junction bases not matched to a gene: 7. CDR1 and CDR2 from the germline V gene are SGHRS and YFSETQ. Assay used: immunoSEQ multiplex PCR; TCRdb lists only in-frame clones, some missing. This repertoire shows under 400,000 clones, more than 70% found once; its top ten account for under 5%.

This chain joins TRBV5-1 and TRBJ1-6, with 7 bases identical to TRBD1. The source of this sequence is a woman aged 55-69 years with COVID-19, enrolled during active disease. Sequenced input: peripheral blood. The CDR3 spells CASSLGQGISYNSPLHF. DNA of the CDR3: TGCGCCAGCAGCTTGGGACAGGGAATTTCGTATAATTCACCCCTCCACTTT.